This T cell receptor beta chain was sequenced for a study of T cells after yellow fever vaccination. Background on the study: It was SMART-Seq v4 Ultra Low Input that prepared the fractions with low cell numbers.

Whole-study findings and limits: It was the secondary response that reached its peak faster, day 5 versus 15, but it was weaker. Clones from primary vaccination mostly reappeared after the booster (less than 98% CD4, 88% CD8).

V was cut by 7 bases and J by 4 bases, with 8 bases left in between. The CDR3 is 11 residues long. Germline CDR1 SGHNT, CDR2 YYREEE (reference sequence). This clonotype was detected many times. Its antigen is not identified. TCR cDNA, made by 5'RACE template switching, carried an added universal primer site and UMIs. From the 5' RACE reads, TCRdb called clonotypes with MiXCR, one entry per CDR3 protein. The sample carries under 550,000 distinct CDR3 sequences, about a fifth recorded once. The sequences come from PBMCs, collected 20 to 25 days after the first yellow fever vaccination. This rearrangement joins TRBV5-4 to TRBJ1-1; D call uncertain. The source of this sequence is a young man who received the YFV17D yellow fever vaccine. In DNA form, the CDR3 reads TGTGCCAGCTCAACGGGCACTGAAGCTTTCTTT. Its protein product is CASSTGTEAFF.